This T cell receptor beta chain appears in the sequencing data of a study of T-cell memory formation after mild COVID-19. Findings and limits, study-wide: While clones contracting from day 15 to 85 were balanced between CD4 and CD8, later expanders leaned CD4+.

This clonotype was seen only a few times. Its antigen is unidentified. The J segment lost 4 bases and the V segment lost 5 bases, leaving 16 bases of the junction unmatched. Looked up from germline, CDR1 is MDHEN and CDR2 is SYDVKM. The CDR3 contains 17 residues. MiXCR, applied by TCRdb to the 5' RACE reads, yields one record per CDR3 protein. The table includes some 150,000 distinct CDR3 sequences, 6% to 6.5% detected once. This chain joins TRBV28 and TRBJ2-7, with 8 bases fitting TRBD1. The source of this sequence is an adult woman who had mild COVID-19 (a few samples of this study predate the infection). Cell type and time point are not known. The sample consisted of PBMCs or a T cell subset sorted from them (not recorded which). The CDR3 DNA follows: TGTGCCAGCAGTCGACCTTTGACAGGGGAAGGCGGTTACGAGCAGTACTTC. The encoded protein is CASSRPLTGEGGYEQYF.